This TCR beta chain is from a study of shared clonotypes between healthy human individuals. Notes on the study in general: Compared with clonotypes that all four donors shared, non-shared clonotypes had lower generation probabilities.

CDR1 and CDR2 (germline): SGHRS, YFSETQ. After removal of 0 bases from V and 0 bases from J, the junction contained 0 bases not matched to a gene. This CDR3 is built from 15 residues. As concerns this clone: Its target is unknown. The sample carries other DNA sequences with the same CDR3.

Profiling relied on immunoSEQ multiplex PCR, and the TCRdb table lists in-frame clones only, not all of them. The sample lists approximately 2.3 million clones, more than 85% occurring once. This chain uses TRBV5-1 with TRBJ2-1; TRBD1 matches 7 bases. The receptor was derived from a man between 18 and 29 years old in good health. Some clones in this sample may be carry-over from other donors' samples. Sequenced sample: naive CD4+ T cells from PBMCs. Subset in this sample: CD45RA+ positively selected. CDR3 nucleotides: TGCGCCAGCAGCTTGGGGGACAGCTCCTACAATGAGCAGTTCTTC. Its translation: CASSLGDSSYNEQFF.